The present T cell receptor (beta chain) was sequenced within a study of T cell repertoires in cytomegalovirus infection. Study at large: Epitope selection comprised recently identified HLA-C-restricted CMV epitopes and well-studied HLA-B-restricted CMV epitopes. Indications came from public TCR beta signatures; they pointed to CMV infection and to a matching HLA type.

The CDR3 runs 11 residues. Germline CDR1 is MNHEY and CDR2 is SVGAGI. V was cut by 7 bases and J by 5 bases, with 8 bases left in between. One entry per CDR3 protein results from TCRdb running MiXCR on the reads. The table includes approximately 910,000 distinct CDR3 sequences, roughly 30% detected once. For this clonotype: Its antigen is as yet unknown.

Regarding the study as a whole: The cumulative frequency of public TCR beta families identified carriers of CMV plus the relevant HLA.

The chain recombines TRBV6-5 with TRBJ2-5; D gene uncertain. Sequences were derived from cultured CD8+ T cells from PBMCs, sampled from culture after CMV antigen stimulation. This receptor was taken from a human donor in good health (CMV status not recorded). Some clones in this sample may be carry-over from other donors' samples. CDR3 nucleotide sequence: TGTGCCAGCAAGAATTGGGAGACCCAGTACTTC. It is translated as CASKNWETQYF.